This T cell receptor beta chain was sequenced for a study of cytomegalovirus exposure and HLA in healthy donors. Across the whole study: In an early release, HLA-typed donors contributed approximately 80 million unique TCR sequences.

In the case of this clone: No antigen is known for it.

The primer mix had 60 Vbeta and 13 Jbeta primers. Repertoires were generated with immunoSEQ multiplex PCR, while TCRdb's copy carries only in-frame clones and drops some. The sample holds approximately 120,000 clones, about 15% seen once. Points from the study as a whole: Across all donors, roughly uniform sequencing depth was an assumption of the presence/absence analyses. Generally TCR sequences proved uncommon, though certain public TCRs appeared in numerous donors.

The sequencing input was PBMCs. The TCR was taken from a female donor in good health and CMV-seropositive.

The CDR3 DNA is TGCGCCAGCAGCCCACTAGCGTCCCGAGAGACCCAGTACTTC. It is translated as CASSPLASRETQYF. The rearrangement links TRBV5-1 to TRBJ2-5, with TRBD2 identical over 7 bases. The CDR3 is made up of 14 amino acids. The V gene's germline CDR1 is SGHRS and CDR2 YFSETQ. J lost 4 bases, V lost 4 bases, and 7 bases had no gene match.